The T cell receptor beta chain described here comes from a study of blood T cell repertoires in COVID-19. Study information: Spain, Italy and the United States supplied samples that represented acute and convalescent COVID-19. The analysed material was cDNA or gDNA that came from T cells, B-cell-depleted T cells, or PBMCs.

This clone was picked up one time. In the authors' methods: The assay estimated nucleated cells by amplifying reference gene primers. Using immunoSEQ multiplex PCR, the repertoire was profiled, and TCRdb retains in-frame clones only, with some absent. The DNA gave D and trimming, while V, J and clone size come from that table. This table holds 20,000 to 30,000 clones, more than 70% found once. The CDR3 is made up of 15 amino acids. With V trimmed by 3 bases and J by 5 bases, 7 bases remained unmatched. The V gene's germline CDR1 is SGHKS and CDR2 YYEKEE (reference sequence). The receptor's source is a human donor in a cohort sampled during active COVID-19. Sequenced material: peripheral blood. The chain joins TRBV5-5 to TRBJ2-5; 10 positions agree with TRBD1. CDR3 protein: CASSSGTGDLETQYF. The CDR3 region has the DNA TGTGCCAGCAGCTCTGGGACAGGGGATTTGGAGACCCAGTACTTC.